Each of the 27 T cell receptor beta chains below was sequenced from the same sample in a study of cytomegalovirus exposure and HLA in healthy donors. 60 Vbeta and 13 Jbeta primers were used in PCR. Clones were sequenced by immunoSEQ multiplex PCR, and TCRdb holds only the in-frame ones, with some missing. The sample contains over 90,000 clones, approximately 85% of which appear only once. The sequencing sample was made of PBMCs. The receptors derive from a man between 35 and 55 years old in good health and CMV-seropositive.

The chain's CDR3 is CASSGRGRQTNYGYTF. The CDR3 coding sequence is TGTGCCAGCAGCGGGAGGGGAAGACAGACTAACTATGGCTACACCTTC. The chain employs TRBV5-4 and TRBJ1-2; TRBD1 might be the D (5 bases). Germline values: CDR1 SGHNT, CDR2 YYREEE (reference sequence). Trimming cost V 4 bases and J 0 bases, with 16 bases left between them. The CDR3 extends over 16 amino acids.

The table lists this clone with a few counts. The J gene is TRBJ1-1, the V gene TRBV2, with TRBD1 matching 9 bases. V dropped 7 bases and J dropped 0; count of bases not matched to a gene: 3. CDR3 length: 14 amino acids. Germline CDR1 SNHLY, CDR2 FYNNEI. In DNA form, the CDR3 reads TGTGCCAGCACCTGGGACAGGGTGAACACTGAAGCTTTCTTT. The encoded protein is CASTWDRVNTEAFF.

The chain uses TRBV11-3 and TRBJ1-1, with D hard to call. Trimming shortened V by 5 bases and J by 5 bases, and 15 bases separated the two germline ends. The CDR3 sequence is 14 residues long. Germline V gives CDR1 SGHNT, CDR2 YENEEA. CDR3 residues: CASSADSSRTEAFF. DNA of the CDR3: TGTGCCAGCAGCGCGGACTCCTCGAGGACTGAAGCTTTCTTT.

The chain carries TRBV28 and TRBJ2-7; 7 nucleotides agree with TRBD2. The CDR3 spans 17 residues. The trim removed 5 bases at V and 3 bases at J, leaving 16 bases unmatched. CDR1 and CDR2 from the germline V gene are MDHEN and SYDVKM. Here the CDR3 DNA reads TGTGCCAGCAGTCCTTATGGGCGGGGGACCCCGGGCTACGAGCAGTACTTC. Residues: CASSPYGRGTPGYEQYF.

The chain couples TRBV5-6 to TRBJ2-7; 9 bases align to TRBD1. This CDR3 spans 13 amino acids. V gave up 4 bases and J gave up 7 bases; unmatched junction bases: 6. From germline, CDR1 is SGHDT and CDR2 YYEEEE. CDR3 sequence: CASSNRDRAEQYF. The CDR3 nucleotides are TGTGCCAGCAGCAACCGGGACAGGGCTGAGCAGTACTTC.

This clone showed up just once. The gene calls are TRBV5-1 and TRBJ1-2; D remains ambiguous. This CDR3 contains 13 residues. The V and J ends lost 0 bases and 4 bases respectively, with 7 bases between them. In germline, CDR1 is SGHRS, CDR2 YFSETQ. The CDR3 here is CASSLEQPYGYTF. The DNA for the CDR3 is TGCGCCAGCAGCTTGGAACAGCCCTATGGCTACACCTTC. Supplemented by reference TRBV5-1 and TRBJ1-2, the full variable domain reads KAGVTQTPRYLIKTRGQQVTLSCSPISGHRSVSWYQQTPGQGLQFLFEYFSETQRNKGNFPGRFSGRQFSNSRSEMNVSTLELGDSALYLCASSLEQPYGYTFGSGTRLTVV.

This chain uses TRBV4-2 with TRBJ1-5, with 7 bases matching TRBD1. Germline V CDR1 and CDR2: LGHNA, YNFKEQ. V was pared by 1 base and J by 2 bases, with 5 bases of the junction left unmatched. This CDR3 is 16 amino acids long. The CDR3 region has the DNA TGTGCCAGCAGCCAAGGAGGGGGCGTGCGCAATCAGCCCCAGCATTTT. Translating it yields CASSQGGGVRNQPQHF.

The rearrangement uses TRBV10-1 and TRBJ1-2; D unclear. Germline V CDR1 and CDR2: WNHNN, SYGVQD (reference sequence). Trimming removed 9 bases from V and 8 bases from J, with 13 bases in between. The CDR3 runs to 11 residues. The CDR3 loop is CARDGKEGYTF. CDR3 DNA: TGCGCCAGGGACGGGAAGGAGGGCTACACCTTC.

The chain joins TRBV10-2 to TRBJ1-1, with 9 bases matching TRBD1. Per germline, CDR1 WSHSY and CDR2 SAAADI. This CDR3 spans 14 amino acids. The junction had 7 bases not matched to a gene; V was cut back by 8 bases and J by 3 bases. The CDR3 DNA reads as TGCGCCAGCGGTCAACAGGGGGCCGACACTGAAGCTTTCTTT. As protein: CASGQQGADTEAFF.

This chain connects TRBV28 to TRBJ1-2; D remains unclear. The germline V gene has CDR1 MDHEN and CDR2 SYDVKM. With 2 bases removed from V and 4 bases from J, the gap between germline ends came to 11 bases. The CDR3 contains 14 residues. CDR3 nucleotides: TGTGCCAGCAGTTTAATATCGGCGGGCTATGGCTACACCTTC. Protein product: CASSLISAGYGYTF.

The chain has TRBV11-2 and TRBJ2-1; a weak D match, TRBD2 (5 bases). CDR1 is SGHAT, CDR2 FQNNGV, per germline. There are 14 residues in the CDR3. V was cut by 5 bases and J by 7 bases, with 15 bases left in between. The CDR3 DNA reads as TGTGCCAGCAGCCCCCCTACGGGGAAGAATGAGCAGTTCTTC. It encodes CASSPPTGKNEQFF.

The table lists this clone with a count of one. The chain has TRBV5-1 and TRBJ2-5; D remains unclear. TRBJ2-7 explains the end of the DNA better; the J call may be wrong. The germline gives CDR1 SGHRS, CDR2 YFSETQ. The CDR3 length is 14 residues. CDR3 sequence: CASSLAEAYYEQYF. As DNA, the CDR3 is TGCGCCAGCAGCTTGGCGGAAGCCTACTACGAGCAGTACTTC.

The CDR3 DNA follows: TGTGCCAGCTCATTGGACAGGGGGCGAGAGCAGTTCTTC. This encodes CASSLDRGREQFF. The V and J genes are TRBV18 and TRBJ2-1, with 11 bases matching TRBD1. The CDR3 has 13 amino acids. The germline V gene encodes CDR1 KGHSH and CDR2 LQKENI. The junction had 4 bases not matched to a gene; V was cut back by 5 bases and J by 10 bases.

This clone was seen more than once but under ten times. The rearrangement uses TRBV23-1 and TRBJ1-6; D is perhaps TRBD1 (5 bases). TRBV23-1 is recorded as an ORF, its role being uncertain. The CDR3 totals 17 residues. With 0 bases removed from V and 4 bases from J, the gap between germline ends came to 13 bases. CDR3 loop: CASSQSWGGLYNSPLHF. CDR3 DNA: TGCGCCAGCAGTCAATCGTGGGGCGGATTATATAATTCACCCCTCCACTTT.

The gene calls are TRBV14 and TRBJ1-1; no definite D call. The germline V gene encodes CDR1 SGHDN and CDR2 FVKESK. The CDR3 contains 14 residues. Trimming shortened V by 4 bases and J by 3 bases, and 12 bases separated the two germline ends. CDR3 bases: TGTGCCAGCAGCCGCGGGATAGGGTACACTGAAGCTTTCTTT. It yields the protein CASSRGIGYTEAFF.

The gene calls are TRBV6-5 and TRBJ2-7, with D perhaps matching TRBD1 (6 bases). V lost 5 bases and J lost 6, with 11 bases in between. The germline V gene has CDR1 MNHEY and CDR2 SVGAGI. The CDR3 is 12 residues long. CDR3 protein: CASSRVRGEQYF. CDR3 DNA sequence: TGTGCCAGCAGTAGGGTCAGGGGCGAGCAGTACTTC.

This chain links TRBV6-5 with TRBJ2-7; a weak D match, TRBD1 (6 bases). Germline CDR1 reads MNHEY; CDR2 reads SVGAGI. The CDR3 sequence is 13 residues long. V lost 7 bases and J lost 3, with 13 bases in between. DNA for the CDR3: TGTGCCAGCACCACTGGGGGCAGCTACGAGCAGTACTTC. Translated: CASTTGGSYEQYF.

V gene TRBV27 combines with J gene TRBJ1-5; 7 nucleotides line up with TRBD1. The junction had 10 bases not matched to a gene; V was cut back by 6 bases and J by 5 bases. The CDR3 covers 15 residues. Germline-derived CDR1 and CDR2 are MNHEY and SMNVEV (reference sequence). The chain's CDR3 is CASRASTGSDQPQHF. The CDR3 DNA follows: TGTGCCAGCAGGGCCTCGACAGGGTCCGATCAGCCCCAGCATTTT.

The chain carries TRBV6-6 and TRBJ1-5; D is perhaps TRBD1 (6 bases). Per the germline V gene, CDR1 is MNHNY and CDR2 is SVGAGI (reference sequence). The V end lost 2 bases, the J end lost 7 bases, and 12 bases lay between the germline ends. The CDR3 length is 14 residues. CDR3 nucleotides: TGTGCCAGCAGTTACGCTGACAGGAACCAGCCCCAGCATTTT. Translating gives CASSYADRNQPQHF.

This clone was seen a handful of times. The V and J genes are TRBV10-1 and TRBJ1-1; no clear D. CDR1 is WNHNN and CDR2 is SYGVQD in the germline V gene (reference sequence). Trimming pared 5 bases from V and 5 bases from J, leaving 18 bases between. This CDR3 comprises 15 residues. CDR3 residues: CASSQTVPVGTEAFF. The CDR3 coding sequence is TGCGCCAGCAGTCAGACTGTACCGGTGGGTACTGAAGCTTTCTTT.

The chain employs TRBV5-1 and TRBJ2-3; TRBD2 agrees at 11 bases. This CDR3 is 16 amino acids long. From germline, CDR1 is SGHRS and CDR2 YFSETQ. V dropped 4 bases and J dropped 3; count of bases not matched to a gene: 7. The CDR3 loop reads CASSDTSGSGTDTQYF. DNA for the CDR3: TGCGCCAGCAGCGATACTAGCGGGAGTGGGACAGATACGCAGTATTTT.

V gene TRBV30 combines with J gene TRBJ2-7; D remains ambiguous. Per the germline V gene, CDR1 is GTSNPN and CDR2 is SVGIG (reference sequence). This CDR3 contains 12 residues. The V end was cut by 0 bases, the J end by 3 bases, with 6 bases between. The CDR3 nucleotides are TGTGCCTGGAGTGTTAGCTTCTACGAGCAGTACTTC. Its protein is CAWSVSFYEQYF.

The rearrangement joins TRBV5-1 to TRBJ1-1, with D unresolved. The CDR3 length is 13 residues. Germline V lookup: CDR1 SGHRS, CDR2 YFSETQ. V was trimmed by 1 base and J by 2 bases, leaving 6 bases between them. DNA for the CDR3: TGCGCCAGCAGCTTGCGTCCTAACACTGAAGCTTTCTTT. Amino acid sequence: CASSLRPNTEAFF.

For this clone: The junction departs from germline at one end; a sequencing error may be responsible. This sample also contains other DNA sequences that code for the same CDR3. The rearrangement joins TRBV18 to TRBJ1-1, with 7 bases lining up with TRBD1. This CDR3 region has 15 residues. CDR1 and CDR2 from the germline V gene are KGHSH and LQKENI. The CDR3 nucleotides are TGTGCCAGCTCACCTTCAGGGGGGTGGGCCACTGAAGCTTTTTTT. Amino acids: CASSPSGGWATEAFF.

The chain recombines TRBV29-1 with TRBJ1-2, with D uncertain. Trimming removed 2 bases at V and 2 bases at J, with 3 bases between. Germline V lookup: CDR1 SQVTM, CDR2 ANQGSEA. The CDR3 has 11 residues. The CDR3 nucleotides read TGCAGCGTTGAATCAAACTATGGCTACACCTTC. Translation: CSVESNYGYTF.

The chain uses TRBV28 and TRBJ1-2; D may be TRBD1 (5 bases). The germline gives CDR1 MDHEN, CDR2 SYDVKM. The germline V and J ends were trimmed by 8 bases and 0 bases, with 13 bases remaining between them. The CDR3 has 14 residues. CDR3 residues: CASLGTGANYGYTF. For the CDR3, the DNA is TGTGCCAGCCTCGGGACGGGGGCTAACTATGGCTACACCTTC.

The V and J genes are TRBV9 and TRBJ2-2; D possibly corresponds to TRBD2 (6 bases). The V end was cut by 6 bases, the J end by 7 bases, with 22 bases between. Looked up from germline, CDR1 is SGDLS and CDR2 is YYNGEE. The CDR3 sequence is 16 residues long. For the CDR3, the DNA is TGTGCCAGCACCCCTTTGGGAAGCGGAGCGGGCGGGGAGCTGTTTTTT. Translation gives CASTPLGSGAGGELFF.